The rows below give T cell receptor beta chains drawn from one sample of a study of blood T cell repertoires in COVID-19. Repertoires were generated with immunoSEQ multiplex PCR, while TCRdb's copy carries only in-frame clones and drops some. This table holds some 200,000 clones, about nine tenths found once. Sequences were obtained from PBMCs or T cells enriched from blood (not recorded which). Receptors originate from a woman aged 50 to 60 in a cohort exposed to, infected with or recovered from COVID-19 (not recorded which). CDR3s leave out the opening cysteine and the closing phenylalanine or tryptophan. The order of the fields is D gene, V gene, J gene, CDR3 protein. A D gene is named only where the DNA matches it firmly.

d_gene: TRBD2
v_gene: TRBV3-1/TRBV3-2
j_gene: TRBJ2-7
CDR3aa: ASSQRRGGYEQY

d_gene: NA
v_gene: TRBV4-1
j_gene: TRBJ1-6
CDR3aa: ASSPQQANSPLH

d_gene: TRBD1
v_gene: TRBV5-1
j_gene: TRBJ2-6
CDR3aa: ASRSDRGSGANVLT

d_gene: TRBD2
v_gene: TRBV10-2
j_gene: TRBJ2-2
CDR3aa: ASDPRGGNTGELF

d_gene: NA
v_gene: TRBV18
j_gene: TRBJ1-3
CDR3aa: ASSPGWQAGNTIY

d_gene: NA
v_gene: TRBV10-3
j_gene: TRBJ2-2
CDR3aa: AISESGAKVGELF

d_gene: TRBD1
v_gene: TRBV6-2/TRBV6-3
j_gene: TRBJ1-5
CDR3aa: ASSYRTGTGNNQPQH

d_gene: NA
v_gene: TRBV7-7
j_gene: TRBJ2-1
CDR3aa: ASSRTAGDYNEQF

d_gene: NA
v_gene: TRBV4-1
j_gene: TRBJ2-7
CDR3aa: ASSQWQGLYEQY

d_gene: NA
v_gene: TRBV4-3
j_gene: TRBJ2-7
CDR3aa: ASSQGAGYSYEQY

d_gene: NA
v_gene: TRBV15
j_gene: TRBJ2-3
CDR3aa: ATSRDFRDTQY

d_gene: NA
v_gene: TRBV18
j_gene: TRBJ2-3
CDR3aa: ASSSRTGTDTQY

d_gene: TRBD2
v_gene: TRBV7-8
j_gene: TRBJ2-2
CDR3aa: ASSLAAGGPANTGELF

d_gene: TRBD1
v_gene: TRBV27
j_gene: TRBJ2-1
CDR3aa: ASSPRAGTGELVFYNEQF

d_gene: NA
v_gene: TRBV5-4
j_gene: TRBJ2-3
CDR3aa: ASSLAGRITDTQY

d_gene: TRBD1
v_gene: TRBV7-6
j_gene: TRBJ1-2
CDR3aa: ASSLSSGQDLNIYGYT

d_gene: TRBD1
v_gene: TRBV4-3
j_gene: TRBJ1-1
CDR3aa: ASRWDRGPGEAF

d_gene: NA
v_gene: TRBV4-3
j_gene: TRBJ1-4
CDR3aa: ASSQDSEKLF

d_gene: NA
v_gene: TRBV4-3
j_gene: TRBJ1-5
CDR3aa: ASSQDVHGRSNQPQH

d_gene: NA
v_gene: TRBV24-1
j_gene: TRBJ2-3
CDR3aa: ATSDAGRGAITDTQY

d_gene: TRBD1
v_gene: TRBV5-4
j_gene: TRBJ1-2
CDR3aa: ASSPGQGSYYGYT

d_gene: TRBD1
v_gene: TRBV9
j_gene: TRBJ1-2
CDR3aa: ASSVVPGGEMGYT

d_gene: NA
v_gene: TRBV5-6
j_gene: TRBJ1-2
CDR3aa: ASSLAGIAGGGYT

d_gene: TRBD2
v_gene: TRBV30
j_gene: TRBJ2-5
CDR3aa: ACPTGASGGGGTQY

d_gene: TRBD1
v_gene: TRBV3-1/TRBV3-2
j_gene: TRBJ1-2
CDR3aa: ASSQDVWVWWDRGRIYGYT

d_gene: NA
v_gene: TRBV11-1
j_gene: TRBJ1-1
CDR3aa: ASSLTRRGRAF

d_gene: NA
v_gene: TRBV5-1
j_gene: TRBJ2-5
CDR3aa: ASSFTREETQY

d_gene: TRBD1
v_gene: TRBV28
j_gene: TRBJ1-2
CDR3aa: ASRPSGGTYT

d_gene: NA
v_gene: TRBV20-1
j_gene: TRBJ2-7
CDR3aa: SAFRGYEQY

d_gene: TRBD2
v_gene: TRBV4-1
j_gene: TRBJ2-2
CDR3aa: ASSQGLAGGRITGELF

d_gene: TRBD1
v_gene: TRBV30
j_gene: TRBJ1-2
CDR3aa: AWIIDRGGGYT

d_gene: TRBD1
v_gene: TRBV7-2
j_gene: TRBJ1-1
CDR3aa: ASSVGQGGMNTEAF

d_gene: NA
v_gene: TRBV28
j_gene: TRBJ2-7
CDR3aa: ASTSWALYEQY

d_gene: TRBD1
v_gene: TRBV20-1
j_gene: TRBJ1-1
CDR3aa: SASRTGRTTEAF

d_gene: NA
v_gene: TRBV4-3
j_gene: TRBJ1-6
CDR3aa: ASSHHSWEEKYNSPLH

d_gene: NA
v_gene: TRBV7-8
j_gene: TRBJ1-5
CDR3aa: ASSPRGGNQPQH

d_gene: NA
v_gene: TRBV6-1
j_gene: TRBJ1-1
CDR3aa: ASSEARNTEAF

d_gene: TRBD2
v_gene: TRBV18
j_gene: TRBJ2-1
CDR3aa: ASSPPNTGGNEQF

d_gene: NA
v_gene: TRBV6-6
j_gene: TRBJ1-2
CDR3aa: ASTLIRYQNYGYT

d_gene: NA
v_gene: TRBV27
j_gene: TRBJ1-3
CDR3aa: ASSTGLGERNTIY

d_gene: TRBD1
v_gene: TRBV3-1/TRBV3-2
j_gene: TRBJ1-2
CDR3aa: ASSQKDRGAYGYT

d_gene: TRBD1
v_gene: TRBV5-1
j_gene: TRBJ2-7
CDR3aa: ASGIRQGLEYEQY

d_gene: NA
v_gene: TRBV6-6
j_gene: TRBJ1-2
CDR3aa: ASRQFEHNYGYT

d_gene: TRBD2
v_gene: TRBV4-3
j_gene: TRBJ2-3
CDR3aa: ASSQGTSGTTDTQY

d_gene: NA
v_gene: TRBV6-5
j_gene: TRBJ1-3
CDR3aa: ASRRESAGNTIY

d_gene: TRBD1
v_gene: TRBV5-1
j_gene: TRBJ1-3
CDR3aa: ASSEGTEPGNTIY

d_gene: TRBD1
v_gene: TRBV29-1
j_gene: TRBJ2-1
CDR3aa: SVFDPAGGNEQF

d_gene: TRBD1
v_gene: TRBV28
j_gene: TRBJ1-5
CDR3aa: ASSLWGQGYQPQH

d_gene: NA
v_gene: TRBV5-1
j_gene: TRBJ1-1
CDR3aa: ASSWGHQAF

d_gene: TRBD2
v_gene: TRBV18
j_gene: TRBJ2-7
CDR3aa: ASSLVAGASRSYEQY

d_gene: TRBD2
v_gene: TRBV4-3
j_gene: TRBJ2-1
CDR3aa: ASSQDLGLAAYNEQF

d_gene: NA
v_gene: TRBV9
j_gene: TRBJ1-2
CDR3aa: ASRGEGVVYT

d_gene: TRBD2
v_gene: TRBV4-3
j_gene: TRBJ2-1
CDR3aa: ASSQGRETTRDNEQF

d_gene: TRBD1
v_gene: TRBV30
j_gene: TRBJ1-6
CDR3aa: ALRSGTDQSNSPLH